These 29 T cell receptor beta chains share one sample of origin, sequenced in a study of T-cell memory formation after mild COVID-19. MiXCR, applied by TCRdb to the 5' RACE reads, yields one record per CDR3 protein. The sample includes 400,000 to 500,000 distinct CDR3 sequences, about a sixth of them seen just once. Sequencing was carried out using PBMCs or a T cell subset sorted from them (not recorded which). These receptors came from a young man who had mild COVID-19 (a few samples of this study predate the infection). Cell type and time point are not known.

This clonotype was seen only a few times. The chain recombines TRBV7-8 with TRBJ2-3; 8 positions match TRBD2. The CDR3 runs to 14 residues. J lost 4 bases, V lost 5 bases, and 5 bases had no gene match. Germline lookup yields CDR1 SGHVS and CDR2 FQNEAQ. CDR3 in DNA: TGTGCCAGCAGCGCGGGACTAGGACCAGATACGCAGTATTTT. Amino acids: CASSAGLGPDTQYF.

Here the CDR3 reads CASSPAQETQYF. The DNA for the CDR3 is TGTGCCAGCAGCCCAGCGCAAGAGACCCAGTACTTC. The chain couples TRBV7-9 to TRBJ2-5; D gene ambiguous. Germline assignment: CDR1 SEHNR and CDR2 FQNEAQ (reference sequence). The CDR3 totals 12 residues. V shed 5 bases and J shed 2 bases, with 6 bases lying between them.

This chain links TRBV29-1 with TRBJ1-2, with a weak D call TRBD1 (6 bases). Germline CDR1 is SQVTM and CDR2 is ANQGSEA. Deletions cut 2 bases from V and 4 bases from J, with 8 bases between. The CDR3 loop spans 12 amino acids. The CDR3 region is CSVETGIYGYTF. In nucleotides, the CDR3 is TGCAGCGTTGAAACAGGGATCTATGGCTACACCTTC.

The CDR3 sequence: CASSSYRGDYGYTF. CDR3 DNA sequence: TGTGCCAGCAGCTCGTACAGGGGCGACTATGGCTACACCTTC. The V gene is TRBV7-2, the J gene TRBJ1-2; 7 nucleotides match TRBD1. From germline, CDR1 is SGHTA and CDR2 FQGNSA. Unmatched junction bases numbered 5, after V lost 4 bases and J lost 3 bases. The CDR3 has 14 amino acids.

This clonotype was found a few times. This rearrangement joins TRBV27 to TRBJ2-3; TRBD1 is a possible D gene (5 bases). The germline V and J ends were trimmed by 6 bases and 0 bases, with 13 bases remaining between them. CDR1 is MNHEY and CDR2 is SMNVEV in the germline V gene (reference sequence). The CDR3 sequence is 15 residues long. The CDR3 region is CASSRQPSSTDTQYF. The CDR3 coding sequence is TGTGCCAGCAGCAGACAGCCTTCTAGCACAGATACGCAGTATTTT.

This clonotype was picked up a small number of times. The chain combines TRBV19 with TRBJ1-2; TRBD1 is a possible D gene (6 bases). The CDR3 spans 14 residues. The germline gives CDR1 LNHDA, CDR2 SQIVND (reference sequence). Deletions cut 6 bases from V and 3 bases from J, with 14 bases between. CDR3 nucleotide sequence: TGTGCCAGTAGGCGGACAGATTCGGACTATGGCTACACCTTC. It codes for CASRRTDSDYGYTF. Full variable domain (rest looked up from reference TRBV19 and TRBJ1-2): DGGITQSPKYLFRKEGQNVTLSCEQNLNHDAMYWYRQDPGQGLRLIYYSQIVNDFQKGDIAEGYSVSREKKESFPLTVTSAQKNPTAFYLCASRRTDSDYGYTFGSGTRLTVV.

This clonotype was seen a few times. This chain uses TRBV27 with TRBJ1-1, with D possibly matching TRBD1 (6 bases). The CDR3 runs to 12 residues. Trimming took off 5 bases at V and 8 bases at J, with 12 bases between the two ends. Germline lookup yields CDR1 MNHEY and CDR2 SMNVEV (reference sequence). For the CDR3, the DNA is TGTGCCAGCAGTCCCTCCGGGGGCGAAGCTTTCTTT. This translates into CASSPSGGEAFF.

This chain uses TRBV3-1 with TRBJ2-7, with D tentatively TRBD1 or TRBD2 (6 bases each). CDR1 and CDR2 from the germline V gene are LGHDT and YNNKEL (reference sequence). The V gene lost 2 bases and the J gene lost 5 bases, with 31 bases spanning the gap. CDR3 length: 20 amino acids. The CDR3 sequence is CASSQFAGASGVRRRDEQYV. As DNA, the CDR3 is TGTGCCAGCAGCCAATTCGCAGGGGCGTCGGGGGTGCGCCGTAGGGACGAGCAGTACGTC.

This clonotype was recorded only once. CDR3 DNA: TGCGCCAGCAGTGGTCCCCGGGGACAGTACTCTGGAAACACCATATATTTT. It specifies CASSGPRGQYSGNTIYF. This chain joins TRBV10-1 and TRBJ1-3; TRBD1 aligns across 7 bases. Unmatched junction bases numbered 9, after V lost 4 bases and J lost 0 bases. This CDR3 spans 17 amino acids. CDR1 is WNHNN, CDR2 SYGVQD, per germline (reference sequence).

This rearrangement joins TRBV5-4 to TRBJ2-2, with D perhaps matching TRBD1 or TRBD2 (6 bases each). Deletions cut 7 bases from V and 2 bases from J, with 15 bases between. CDR1 is SGHNT, CDR2 YYREEE, per germline (reference sequence). This CDR3 has 15 amino acids. The CDR3: CASRVGGHNTGELFF. The CDR3, as DNA: TGTGCCAGCCGCGTCGGGGGACACAACACCGGGGAGCTGTTTTTT.

This clonotype appeared a few times. This chain uses TRBV6-2 or TRBV6-3 with TRBJ1-2; no firm D call. This CDR3 region has 13 residues. Trimming left V 7 bases short and J 4 bases short, with 13 bases between. From germline, CDR1 is MNHEY and CDR2 SVGEGT. The CDR3 region has the DNA TGTGCCAGCATATCCTCTTCCCTCTATGGCTACACCTTC. Encoded protein: CASISSSLYGYTF.

In this sample, this clonotype turned up a few times. The rearrangement links TRBV7-2 to TRBJ2-3, with D perhaps matching TRBD2 (6 bases). Trimming removed 1 base from V and 7 bases from J, with 21 bases in between. The length of the CDR3 is 17 residues. Germline V gene sequence: CDR1 SGHTA, CDR2 FQGNSA. The CDR3 protein is CASSLGPGLAYINTQYF. The CDR3 DNA reads TGTGCCAGCAGCTTAGGACCGGGACTGGCTTATATAAATACGCAGTATTTT.

This clonotype has more than one count but fewer than ten. V is TRBV6-6 and J is TRBJ2-4; 8 bases align to TRBD2. The CDR3 contains 15 residues. J was trimmed by 8 bases and V by 2 bases; bases with no gene match: 8. Germline V gene sequence: CDR1 MNHNY, CDR2 SVGAGI (reference sequence). This CDR3 reads CASSYPTGGAYIQYF. CDR3 nucleotide sequence: TGTGCCAGCAGTTACCCGACCGGGGGGGCGTACATTCAGTACTTC.

This clonotype was detected a few times. The chain joins TRBV4-1 to TRBJ1-1; D may be TRBD1 (5 bases). V dropped 3 bases and J dropped 6 bases, with 11 bases sitting between them. The CDR3 has 13 residues. Germline values: CDR1 MGHRA, CDR2 YSYEKL. The CDR3: CASSQGTYAEAFF. The CDR3 DNA sequence: TGCGCCAGCAGCCAGGGGACGTACGCTGAAGCTTTCTTT.

This sequence joins TRBV30 and TRBJ2-7; D unresolved. CDR3 length: 12 residues. CDR1 and CDR2 from the germline V gene are GTSNPN and SVGIG (reference sequence). V shed 0 bases and J shed 5 bases, with 8 bases lying between them. The CDR3 sequence: CAWSVRRDEQYF. The CDR3 DNA is TGTGCCTGGAGTGTAAGACGGGACGAGCAGTACTTC.

The chain recombines TRBV7-9 with TRBJ1-1; D remains unclear. Trimming pared 5 bases from V and 2 bases from J, leaving 9 bases between. The CDR3 is made up of 13 amino acids. Germline V CDR1 and CDR2: SEHNR, FQNEAQ (reference sequence). CDR3 amino acids: CASSHTENTEAFF. The CDR3 coding sequence is TGTGCCAGCAGCCATACGGAAAACACTGAAGCTTTCTTT.

This clonotype was observed at least ten times. V gene TRBV20-1 combines with J gene TRBJ2-7; 9 bases match TRBD1. Per the germline V gene, CDR1 is DFQATT and CDR2 is SNEGSKA (reference sequence). J lost 3 bases, V lost 7 bases, and 16 bases had no gene match. This CDR3 contains 16 residues. The CDR3 sequence is CSVSNSPGQGDYEQYV. The CDR3 coding sequence is TGCAGTGTCTCGAACTCTCCGGGACAGGGAGACTACGAGCAGTACGTC.

This clonotype came up a few times. The CDR3 sequence is CASSVSLTLAGANVLTF. The DNA of the CDR3 is TGTGCCAGCAGCGTCTCCCTGACCCTGGCCGGGGCCAACGTCCTGACTTTC. This sequence joins TRBV9 and TRBJ2-6; D unclear. The length of the CDR3 is 17 residues. Trimming took 2 bases from V and 4 from J, leaving 16 bases between them. CDR1 and CDR2 from the germline V gene are SGDLS and YYNGEE.

This clonotype was observed once. The chain links TRBV6-5 to TRBJ1-6; the match to TRBD1 covers 7 bases. V dropped 0 bases and J dropped 7; count of bases not matched to a gene: 3. From germline, CDR1 is MNHEY and CDR2 SVGAGI. The CDR3 extends over 15 amino acids. The CDR3 nucleotides are TGTGCCAGCAGTTACTCACAGGGGAGAAATTCACCCCTCCACTTT. Residues: CASSYSQGRNSPLHF.

The rearrangement uses TRBV6-2 or TRBV6-3 and TRBJ2-1; D uncertain. CDR1 is MNHEY and CDR2 is SVGEGT in the germline V gene. The CDR3 has 14 residues. Trimming cost V 6 bases and J 5 bases, with 14 bases left between them. Written as DNA, the CDR3 is TGTGCCAGCAGCGATATTCTGGTTCACAATGAGCAGTTCTTC. This codes for CASSDILVHNEQFF.

A few counts support this clonotype. The gene calls are TRBV6-1 and TRBJ2-7, with 10 bases fitting TRBD1. CDR1 is MNHNS, CDR2 SASEGT, per germline. V shed 3 bases, J shed 6 bases, and the junction held 11 bases outside the gene matches. This CDR3 comprises 16 residues. As DNA, the CDR3 is TGTGCCAGCAGTGAGCCCGAGACAGGGGGCTTGTGCGAGCAGTACGTC. It yields the protein CASSEPETGGLCEQYV.

The rearrangement links TRBV5-5 to TRBJ2-1; D possibly corresponds to TRBD1 (5 bases). Germline V CDR1 and CDR2: SGHKS, YYEKEE (reference sequence). This CDR3 spans 16 amino acids. V was cut by 0 bases and J by 1 base, with 11 bases left in between. For the CDR3, the DNA is TGTGCCAGCAGCTTGGGATTGGACACATCCTACAATGAGCAGTTCTTC. Residues: CASSLGLDTSYNEQFF.

This clonotype has a handful of counts. The V and J genes are TRBV10-1 and TRBJ2-3; a possible D gene is TRBD2 (6 bases). With 4 bases removed from V and 2 bases from J, the gap between germline ends came to 10 bases. Looked up from germline, CDR1 is WNHNN and CDR2 is SYGVQD (reference sequence). The CDR3 is made up of 14 amino acids. CDR3 nucleotide sequence: TGCGCCAGCAGTGGGCCGGGGGTCACAGATACGCAGTATTTT. Translated: CASSGPGVTDTQYF.

There are many counts of this clonotype. The junction differs from germline at one of its ends, possibly a read error. The rearrangement joins TRBV7-2 to TRBJ2-3; D gene unclear. This CDR3 contains 14 residues. Germline assignment: CDR1 SGHTA and CDR2 FQGNSA. As DNA, the CDR3 is TGTGCCAGCAGTTTAGGCCTCTCCACAGATACGCAGTATTTT. Amino acid sequence: CASSLGLSTDTQYF.

This clonotype was observed a handful of times. The J gene is TRBJ1-1, the V gene TRBV5-1, with 12 nucleotides matching TRBD1. There are 15 residues in the CDR3. CDR1 is SGHRS and CDR2 is YFSETQ in the germline V gene. The V segment lost 4 bases and the J segment 5 bases; nucleotides outside the gene matches: 6. The CDR3 region is CASSRGQGARTEAFF. Here the CDR3 DNA reads TGCGCCAGCAGCCGGGGACAGGGGGCAAGGACTGAAGCTTTCTTT.

The rearrangement uses TRBV29-1 and TRBJ1-1; 8 bases line up with TRBD1. Germline trimming cut 6 bases from V and 2 bases from J; bases unmatched to any gene: 5. This CDR3 is 13 amino acids long. Germline V gives CDR1 SQVTM, CDR2 ANQGSEA. The chain's CDR3 is CSVRGQGNTEAFF. For the CDR3, the DNA is TGCAGCGTCAGAGGACAGGGAAACACTGAAGCTTTCTTT.

This clonotype was found a few times. The chain has TRBV5-1 and TRBJ2-3; no definite D call. The germline V and J ends were trimmed by 4 bases and 1 base, with 13 bases remaining between them. Germline CDR1 SGHRS, CDR2 YFSETQ. This CDR3 has 15 amino acids. The CDR3: CASSPLGFGTDTQYF. The CDR3 nucleotides read TGCGCCAGCAGCCCCCTGGGGTTCGGCACAGATACGCAGTATTTT.

This CDR3 is CASSQVVGRGEAFF. CDR3 coding DNA: TGTGCCAGCAGCCAAGTCGTTGGGCGCGGTGAAGCTTTCTTT. V usage is TRBV3-1 and J usage is TRBJ1-1; unclear D gene. CDR3 length: 14 residues. Germline-derived CDR1 and CDR2 are LGHDT and YNNKEL (reference sequence). Trimming took 1 base from V and 7 from J, leaving 13 bases between them.

This clonotype occurred a few times. The chain is built from TRBV6-5 and TRBJ2-1, with TRBD2 matching 8 bases. The germline gives CDR1 MNHEY, CDR2 SVGAGI. The CDR3 has 13 residues. With V trimmed by 8 bases and J by 6 bases, 6 bases remained unmatched. The CDR3 DNA reads as TGTGCCAGCGCGGGGGGCCTGGGCAATGAGCAGTTCTTC. Translated, it gives CASAGGLGNEQFF.